This T cell receptor beta chain is from a study of blood T cells in healthy people across ages. The wider study: About one barcoded TCR beta cDNA was captured per two T cells.

This CDR3 region has 13 residues. No fewer than 7 million PBMCs went into each sample. Each sample yielded at least 5.5 micrograms of PBMC total RNA. It was with a sample-barcoded 5' primer and a J-beta primer mix that a second PCR of about 7 to 12 cycles was run. TCRdb called the 5' RACE reads again in MiXCR, with one record for every CDR3 protein. The sample comprises 650,000 to 800,000 distinct CDR3 sequences, around 42% of which are singletons, and approximately 20% rests with the top ten. The source of this sequence is a man aged 55-75 years in good health. The rearrangement joins TRBV12-3 or TRBV12-4 to TRBJ2-4; possibly TRBD1 or TRBD2 for D (5 bases each). The J call is uncertain, as TRBJ2-7 better fits the DNA end. Input material: blood. This CDR3 reads CASSGDQLFEQYF. In nucleotides, the CDR3 is TGTGCCAGCAGTGGGGACCAGCTGTTCGAGCAGTACTTC.